This TCR beta chain was captured by sequencing in a study of CD8 T cells in Susac syndrome. This clonotype was recorded a few times. With random hexamers, reverse transcription was performed on about 0.5 to 1 ug of RNA. MiXCR was run by TCRdb on the immunoSEQ multiplex PCR reads, yielding one entry per CDR3 protein. Of about 100,000 distinct CDR3 sequences in the sample, about 95% are singletons; the top ten hold less than 0.35%. The CDR3 totals 13 residues. Trimming removed 5 bases from V and 0 bases from J, with 11 bases in between. Germline loops: CDR1 DFQATT, CDR2 SNEGSKA (reference sequence). The specimen sequenced was CD8+ T cells from PBMCs. The V and J genes are TRBV20-1 and TRBJ2-7; D possibly matches TRBD1 or TRBD2 (5 bases each). The TCR originated in a human donor with Susac syndrome. The CDR3 is CSARDRVSYEQYF. As DNA, the CDR3 is TGCAGTGCTCGGGACCGTGTCTCCTACGAGCAGTACTTC.